The 15 T cell receptor beta chains below were found in one sample sequenced in a study of T cell clonality in common variable immunodeficiency. Only in-frame clones appear in the TCRdb table, and some are missing; sequencing was by immunoSEQ multiplex PCR. This record lists tens of thousands of clones, none seen once only, and the top ten clones contain 3.5% to 4%. The source material was peripheral blood mononuclear cells. These receptors originate from a person between 18 and 69 years old in good health.

This clone occurred many times. The read ends 3 residues before the CDR3 terminus; that terminus is restored from the germline J gene. This chain joins TRBV30 and TRBJ2-3, with 9 bases lining up with TRBD1. Per the germline V gene, CDR1 is GTSNPN and CDR2 is SVGIG (reference sequence). This CDR3 region has 14 residues. The DNA read from the CDR3 is TGTGCCTGGAGTTACACAGGGGGCTATCAGCCG. Translating gives CAWSYTGGYQP. The full CDR3 protein reads CAWSYTGGYQPQYF.

Details on this clone: The read finishes 3 residues shy of the CDR3 end, and the germline J gene is used to complete it. V is TRBV18 and J is TRBJ1-2; possible D gene TRBD1, 5 bases. CDR3 length: 15 residues. Germline V gives CDR1 KGHSH, CDR2 LQKENI. The DNA read from the CDR3 is TGTGCCAGCTCACCAAGCGAGGGCCCGGCGGGGGAC. This codes for CASSPSEGPAGD. The full CDR3 protein is CASSPSEGPAGDYTF.

This clone was seen repeatedly, ten times or more. The read falls 3 residues short of the CDR3 end, and the missing part is taken from the germline J gene. The chain couples TRBV12-3 or TRBV12-4 to TRBJ2-3, with TRBD2 identical over 9 bases. The CDR3 is 15 amino acids. The trim removed 8 bases at V and 4 bases at J, leaving 10 bases unmatched. The sequenced part of the CDR3 DNA is TGTGCCAGCGGGGGGGGCGGGGGGGATTCAGATACG. Translating it yields CASGGGGGDSDT. The full-length CDR3 reads as CASGGGGGDSDTQYF.

The table lists this clone with many counts. The read terminates 3 residues ahead of where the CDR3 ends, so the germline J gene completes it. V gene TRBV20-1 combines with J gene TRBJ2-4, with D possibly being TRBD2 (5 bases). The CDR3 has 13 amino acids. Germline V gene sequence: CDR1 DFQATT, CDR2 SNEGSKA (reference sequence). Here the CDR3 reads CSGQSTYREGQYF. The covered CDR3 bases are TGCAGCGGCCAGAGTACTTACCGTGAGGGT.

CDR3 DNA (partial): TGTGCCAGCTCACCAGCGGCAGGGAACACAGATACC. Translated: CASSPAAGNTDT. The full CDR3 protein is CASSPAAGNTDTYTF. The V gene is TRBV18, the J gene TRBJ1-2; TRBD1 is a possible D gene (5 bases). The read finishes 3 residues shy of the CDR3 end, and the germline J gene is used to complete it. This CDR3 is built from 15 residues. Germline-derived CDR1 and CDR2 are KGHSH and LQKENI.

This clone has a handful of counts. The read falls 3 residues short of the CDR3 end, and the missing part is taken from the germline J gene. This chain uses TRBV20-1 with TRBJ2-5; weak D call: TRBD1 (6 bases). CDR3 length: 14 amino acids. Germline V CDR1 and CDR2: DFQATT, SNEGSKA (reference sequence). The V and J ends lost 4 bases and 0 bases respectively, with 12 bases between them. The CDR3 loop reads CSAIGAGDQETQYF. The CDR3 bases that were read are TGCAGTGCTATCGGGGCAGGGGACCAAGAGACC.

In this sample, this clone turned up many times. The observed sequence ends 3 residues before the CDR3 terminus, with the missing tail filled in from the germline J gene. The chain joins TRBV19 to TRBJ2-5; TRBD2 matches at 7 bases. The CDR3 sequence is 17 residues long. CDR1 is LNHDA, CDR2 SQIVND, per germline (reference sequence). With 4 bases clipped from V and 1 base from J, the junction kept 12 bases outside the gene matches. CDR3 amino acids: CASSTNFAGATQETQYF. CDR3 DNA (partial): TGTGCCAGTAGTACCAACTTCGCGGGAGCCACCCAAGAGACC.

This clone has a count of ten or more. The sequenced fragment ends 3 residues before the CDR3 boundary, so the rest is inferred from the germline J gene. This sequence joins TRBV12-3 or TRBV12-4 and TRBJ1-1; D may be TRBD1 (5 bases). V lost 0 bases and J lost 0, with 20 bases in between. The CDR3 totals 19 residues. This chain's CDR3 is CASSLAHLLGWGVNTEAFF. Incomplete CDR3 DNA: TGTGCCAGCAGTTTAGCGCACCTTTTAGGCTGGGGGGTGAACACTGAA.

Many counts were recorded for this clone. The covered CDR3 bases are TGCGCCAGCAGCCAAGGGACTAGCGGGAGATTCACAGATACG. Protein sequence: CASSQGTSGRFTDT. The entire CDR3 protein is CASSQGTSGRFTDTQYF. The chain couples TRBV4-1 to TRBJ2-3, with 13 bases fitting TRBD2. The read ends 3 residues early relative to the CDR3; the germline J gene fills the gap. The germline gives CDR1 MGHRA, CDR2 YSYEKL. V lost 1 base to trimming and J lost 2 bases; unmatched junction nucleotides: 3. The CDR3 totals 17 residues.

This clone was observed many times. The CDR3 end falls 3 residues outside the read, so it is completed with the germline J gene. The chain employs TRBV10-1 and TRBJ1-1; TRBD1 aligns across 8 bases. V was pared by 0 bases and J by 5 bases, with 14 bases of the junction left unmatched. This CDR3 contains 18 residues. Germline V CDR1 and CDR2: WNHNN, SYGVQD (reference sequence). CDR3 DNA (partial): TGCGCCAGCAGTGAGTCGCCGACAGGGGTGGAACTCGGAACTGAA. This translates into CASSESPTGVELGTE. Given in full, the CDR3 is CASSESPTGVELGTEAFF.

This clone was recorded a few times. A far bigger clonotype differs at one base, so this is likely a read error. The read finishes 3 residues shy of the CDR3 end, and the germline J gene is used to complete it. The chain employs TRBV6-2 or TRBV6-3 and TRBJ2-1, with 11 bases matching TRBD2. The germline gives CDR1 MNHEY, CDR2 SVGEGT. The CDR3 has 17 amino acids. Trimming cost V 7 bases and J 9 bases; bases outside gene matches: 17. The CDR3 bases that were read are TGTGCCAGCATTACCGCCAAGACTAGCGGGGTAAGCTGTGAG. This sequence encodes CASITAKTSGVSCE. The full CDR3 protein reads CASITAKTSGVSCEQFF.

About this clone: Read coverage stops 3 residues before the CDR3 terminus; the germline J gene supplies the remainder. The chain employs TRBV10-3 and TRBJ2-1; maybe TRBD1 (6 bases). V gave up 10 bases and J gave up 6 bases, with 19 bases separating them. This CDR3 has 14 residues. Per the germline V gene, CDR1 is ENHRY and CDR2 is SYGVKD. The CDR3 loop reads CATATGWGSNEQFF. Partial CDR3 DNA: TGTGCCACCGCGACAGGCTGGGGTTCCAATGAG.

The sample holds many counts of this clone. Read sequence stops 3 residues before the CDR3 end, and the germline J gene provides the missing end. V is TRBV20-1 and J is TRBJ1-4; D is undetermined. V was shortened by 1 base and J by 5 bases, with 17 bases between the two germline ends. Looked up from germline, CDR1 is DFQATT and CDR2 is SNEGSKA (reference sequence). This CDR3 is 16 amino acids long. The CDR3 here is CSARVPAPLGNEKLFF. Incomplete CDR3 DNA: TGCAGTGCTAGAGTTCCGGCACCACTCGGGAATGAAAAA.

This clone has a count of ten or more. A much larger clone differs from this one at a single base, so this may be a read error. The read is 3 residues too short to cover the CDR3 end, so that end is filled in from the germline J gene. The J gene is TRBJ2-2, the V gene TRBV5-1; possibly TRBD2 for D (6 bases). This CDR3 has 15 amino acids. Germline V CDR1 and CDR2: SGHRS, YFSETQ. CDR3 bases read: TGCGCCAGCAAATTGGAGGGCTATGGGGCCAACGTG. This translates into CASKLEGYGANV. The whole CDR3 is CASKLEGYGANVLFF.

This clone was observed many times. The sequence runs out 3 residues before the end of the CDR3; the remainder is reconstructed from the germline J gene. The chain links TRBV10-2 to TRBJ1-4, with D possibly TRBD1 on 5 matching bases. Germline V gene sequence: CDR1 WSHSY, CDR2 SAAADI. V shed 0 bases and J shed 8 bases, with 13 bases lying between them. CDR3 length: 15 amino acids. CDR3 DNA (partial): TGCGCCAGCAGTGAGTCGAGGGGCGTATCCGAAAAA. Encoded protein: CASSESRGVSEK. The full-length CDR3 reads as CASSESRGVSEKLFF.